This T cell receptor beta chain stems from a study of blood T cell repertoires in COVID-19 (dated by TCRdb to 2019 to 2021). Turning to the overall study: The collaborator samples originated in the United States, Italy and Spain and spanned the acute and convalescent phases of COVID-19. The material from the prospective study consisted of cDNA or gDNA derived from T cells, B-cell-depleted T cells, or PBMCs. The dataset comprised deeply sampled blood TCRbeta repertoires from subjects exposed to, actively infected with, or recovered from COVID-19. The repertoires were released in a freely available public database meant as a resource for research on the immune response to SARS-CoV-2. The samples were drawn from two sources: the first 160 participants of the ongoing ImmuneRACE study, and fewer than 1,500 subjects contributed by 6 global collaborators. A de-identified subject ID, COVID-19 status, age in years and sex were almost always included in the sample metadata. Where HLA class I and class II types were available, the types were taken from metadata supplied by the sample provider, not from assay-based typing. On the study overall, not on this receptor specifically: How much clinical and demographic metadata was included differed by source and by participant, and the metadata was provided uncurated.

Details on this clone: Its antigen is still unknown. No base-level quality is on record; no much larger clone is a single base apart.

The collaborating institutions used their own protocols to collect whole blood in K2EDTA tubes. For TCRbeta analysis, collaborators shipped samples in one of three forms: frozen whole blood, isolated PBMCs, or DNA extracted from either of those sample types. The germline V and J ends show losses of 8 bases and 4 bases respectively, and no gene match explains 6 bases of the junction. The CDR3 has 13 amino acids, counting the end cysteine and phenylalanine. Of the read, only the CDR3 DNA is kept; its 39 bases are in frame from base 1. CDR1 is given as LNHNV and CDR2 as YYDKDF, both from the germline V gene (reference sequence). TCRbeta CDR3 regions were amplified from genomic DNA using the immunoSEQ Assay, a bias-controlled multiplex PCR. Processing in the source paper ran as follows. The number of nucleated cells in each sample was estimated by amplification of reference gene primers within the assay. To quantify the absolute abundance of each unique TCRbeta CDR3 rearrangement, sequence reads were collapsed and filtered. For each sample, productive Simpson clonality was calculated as the square root of Simpson's diversity index across productive rearrangements. TCRdb provides this immuneACCESS table in a form limited to in-frame rearrangements. Some clones are lacking; in checked studies, under half of them reflect an unresolved V gene, and why the rest are absent is not known. The V and J calls and clone size are taken from that table; D and trimming were inferred from the DNA. The sample table lists roughly 56,000 clones, more than 85% of them with a count of one. About 4.5% of the sample belongs to the ten largest clones.

The sequenced material came from peripheral blood. This chain joins TRBV15 to TRBJ1-1; TRBD1 aligns with 8 central bases. The receptor was isolated from a man aged 50-59 years with active COVID-19. The DNA is TGTGCCACCGGACAGGGTTTAAGCACTGAAGCTTTCTTT. The resulting protein is CATGQGLSTEAFF.